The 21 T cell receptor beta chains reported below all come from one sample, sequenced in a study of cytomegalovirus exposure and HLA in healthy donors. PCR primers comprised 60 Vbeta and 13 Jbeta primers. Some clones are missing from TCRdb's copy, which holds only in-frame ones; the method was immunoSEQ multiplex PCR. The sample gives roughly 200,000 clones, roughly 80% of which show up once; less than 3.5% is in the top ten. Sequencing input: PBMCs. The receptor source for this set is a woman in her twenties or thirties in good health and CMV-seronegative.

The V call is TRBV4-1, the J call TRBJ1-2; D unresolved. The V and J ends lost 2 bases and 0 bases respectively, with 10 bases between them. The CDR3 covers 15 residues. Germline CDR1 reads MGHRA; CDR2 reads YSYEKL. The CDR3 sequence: CASSQSSSTNYGYTF. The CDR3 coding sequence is TGCGCCAGCAGCCAATCATCATCAACTAACTATGGCTACACCTTC.

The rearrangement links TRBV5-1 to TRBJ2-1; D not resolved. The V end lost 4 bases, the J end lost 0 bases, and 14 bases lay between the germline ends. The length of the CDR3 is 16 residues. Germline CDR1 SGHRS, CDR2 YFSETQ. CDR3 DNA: TGCGCCAGCAGCCTCACCCCAGGTGCCTCCTACAATGAGCAGTTCTTC. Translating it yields CASSLTPGASYNEQFF. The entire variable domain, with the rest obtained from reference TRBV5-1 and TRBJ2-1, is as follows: KAGVTQTPRYLIKTRGQQVTLSCSPISGHRSVSWYQQTPGQGLQFLFEYFSETQRNKGNFPGRFSGRQFSNSRSEMNVSTLELGDSALYLCASSLTPGASYNEQFFGPGTRLTVL.

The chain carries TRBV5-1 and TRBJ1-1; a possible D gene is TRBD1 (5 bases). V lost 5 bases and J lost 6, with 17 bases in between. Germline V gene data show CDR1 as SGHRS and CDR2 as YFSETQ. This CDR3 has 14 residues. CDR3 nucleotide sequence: TGCGCCAGCAGTAAGGGGCAGCTGGTCGCTGAAGCTTTCTTT. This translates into CASSKGQLVAEAFF.

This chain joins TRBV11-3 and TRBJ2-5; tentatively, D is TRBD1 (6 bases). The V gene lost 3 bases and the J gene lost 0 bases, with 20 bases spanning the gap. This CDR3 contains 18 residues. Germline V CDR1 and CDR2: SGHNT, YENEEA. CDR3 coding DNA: TGTGCCAGCAGCTTGGGCAGCAGGACAGCCTCGAACCAAGAGACCCAGTACTTC. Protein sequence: CASSLGSRTASNQETQYF.

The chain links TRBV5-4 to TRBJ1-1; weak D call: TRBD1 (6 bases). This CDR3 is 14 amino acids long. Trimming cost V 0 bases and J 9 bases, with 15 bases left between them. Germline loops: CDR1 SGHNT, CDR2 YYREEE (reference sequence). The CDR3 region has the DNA TGTGCCAGCAGCTTGGGACAGGACCACCACCAAGCTTTCTTT. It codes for CASSLGQDHHQAFF.

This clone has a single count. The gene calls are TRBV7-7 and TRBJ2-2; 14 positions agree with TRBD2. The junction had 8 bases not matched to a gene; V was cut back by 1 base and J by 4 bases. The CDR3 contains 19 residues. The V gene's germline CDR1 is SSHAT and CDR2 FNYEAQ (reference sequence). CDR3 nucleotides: TGTGCCAGCAGCTTAGAGCGACTAGCGGGAGGGCTCGCCACCGGGGAGCTGTTTTTT. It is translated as CASSLERLAGGLATGELFF.

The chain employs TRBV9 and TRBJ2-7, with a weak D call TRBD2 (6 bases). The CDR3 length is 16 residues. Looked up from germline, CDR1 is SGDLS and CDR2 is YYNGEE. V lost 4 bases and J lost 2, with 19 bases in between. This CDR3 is CASSLAPGTGAYEQYF. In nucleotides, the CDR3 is TGTGCCAGCAGCCTTGCCCCCGGGACTGGAGCCTACGAGCAGTACTTC.

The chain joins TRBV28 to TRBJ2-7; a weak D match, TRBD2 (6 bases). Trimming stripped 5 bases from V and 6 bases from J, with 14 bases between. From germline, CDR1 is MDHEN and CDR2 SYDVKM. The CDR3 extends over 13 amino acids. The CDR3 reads CASSPLWGGEQYF. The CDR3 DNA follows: TGTGCCAGCAGTCCCTTATGGGGAGGCGAGCAGTACTTC.

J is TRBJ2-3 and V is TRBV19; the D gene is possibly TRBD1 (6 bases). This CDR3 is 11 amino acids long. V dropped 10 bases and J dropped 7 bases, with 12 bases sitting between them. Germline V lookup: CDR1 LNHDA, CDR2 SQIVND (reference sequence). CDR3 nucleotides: TGTGCCACCCGATGGGGGCATACGCAGTATTTT. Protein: CATRWGHTQYF.

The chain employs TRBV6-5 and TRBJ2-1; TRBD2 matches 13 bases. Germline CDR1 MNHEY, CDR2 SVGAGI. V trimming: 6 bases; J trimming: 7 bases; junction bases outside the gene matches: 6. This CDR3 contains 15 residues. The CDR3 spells CASSRLAGGQNEQFF. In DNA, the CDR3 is TGTGCCAGCAGCCGACTAGCGGGGGGCCAAAATGAGCAGTTCTTC.

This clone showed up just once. The CDR3 loop reads CAISVPGNTEAFF. The CDR3 DNA reads TGTGCCATCAGTGTTCCGGGGAACACTGAAGCTTTCTTT. This sequence joins TRBV10-3 and TRBJ1-1, with unresolved D. Trimming removed 4 bases at V and 1 base at J, with 7 bases between. Germline-derived CDR1 and CDR2 are ENHRY and SYGVKD. CDR3 length: 13 amino acids.

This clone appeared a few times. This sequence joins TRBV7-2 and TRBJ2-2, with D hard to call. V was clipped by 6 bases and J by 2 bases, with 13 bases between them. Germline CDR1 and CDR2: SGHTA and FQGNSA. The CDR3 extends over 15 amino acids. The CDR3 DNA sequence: TGTGCCAGCAGATTTGGTCCGGGTAACACCGGGGAGCTGTTTTTT. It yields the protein CASRFGPGNTGELFF.

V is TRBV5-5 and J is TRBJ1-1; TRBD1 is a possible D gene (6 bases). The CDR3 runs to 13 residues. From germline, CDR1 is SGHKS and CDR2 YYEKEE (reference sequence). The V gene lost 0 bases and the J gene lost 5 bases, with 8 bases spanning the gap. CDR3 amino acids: CASSLGGLTEAFF. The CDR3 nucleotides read TGTGCCAGCAGCTTGGGGGGGCTAACTGAAGCTTTCTTT.

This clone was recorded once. The CDR3 region has the DNA TGTGCCAGCAGGCCGCCCCTCCGACTAGCGGGAAACACAGATACGCAGTATTTT. The encoded protein is CASRPPLRLAGNTDTQYF. The V and J genes are TRBV5-6 and TRBJ2-3; 11 nucleotides line up with TRBD2. Unmatched junction bases numbered 13, after V lost 5 bases and J lost 2 bases. Per the germline V gene, CDR1 is SGHDT and CDR2 is YYEEEE. This CDR3 has 18 residues.

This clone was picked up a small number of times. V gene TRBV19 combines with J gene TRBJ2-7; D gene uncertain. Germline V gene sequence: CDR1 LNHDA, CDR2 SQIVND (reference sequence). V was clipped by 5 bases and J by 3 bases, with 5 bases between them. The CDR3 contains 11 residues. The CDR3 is CASSSFYEQYF. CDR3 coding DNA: TGTGCCAGTAGTTCCTTCTACGAGCAGTACTTC.

The CDR3 DNA sequence: TGTGCCAGCCGCCTGTCGGGGGCTGGAAACACCATATATTTT. Translation: CASRLSGAGNTIYF. The chain combines TRBV6-5 with TRBJ1-3; D may be TRBD1 (5 bases). The CDR3 is 14 amino acids. V was shortened by 8 bases and J by 2 bases, with 13 bases between the two germline ends. Per the germline V gene, CDR1 is MNHEY and CDR2 is SVGAGI.

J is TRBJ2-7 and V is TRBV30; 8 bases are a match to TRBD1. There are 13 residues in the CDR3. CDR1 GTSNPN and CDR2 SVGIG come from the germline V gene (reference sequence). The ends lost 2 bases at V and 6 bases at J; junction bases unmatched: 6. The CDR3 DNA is TGTGCCTGGAGTTACAGGGGGTTGGGCGAGCAGTACTTC. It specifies CAWSYRGLGEQYF.

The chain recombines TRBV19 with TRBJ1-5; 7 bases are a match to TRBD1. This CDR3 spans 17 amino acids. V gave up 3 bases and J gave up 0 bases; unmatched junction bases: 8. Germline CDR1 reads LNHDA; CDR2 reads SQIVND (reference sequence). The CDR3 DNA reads TGTGCCAGTAGTATCCGTGGACAGGCAGTTAGCAATCAGCCCCAGCATTTT. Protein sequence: CASSIRGQAVSNQPQHF.

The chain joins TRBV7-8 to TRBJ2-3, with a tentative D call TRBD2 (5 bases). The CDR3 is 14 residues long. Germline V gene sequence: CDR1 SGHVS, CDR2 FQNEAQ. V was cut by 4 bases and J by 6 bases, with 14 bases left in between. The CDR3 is CASSWAGLGDTQYF. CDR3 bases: TGTGCCAGCAGCTGGGCGGGTCTAGGGGATACGCAGTATTTT.

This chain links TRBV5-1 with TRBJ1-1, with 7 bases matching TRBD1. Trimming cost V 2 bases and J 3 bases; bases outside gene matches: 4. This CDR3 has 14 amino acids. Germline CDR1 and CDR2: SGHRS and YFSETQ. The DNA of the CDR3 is TGCGCCAGCAGCTTAGGGGGCGAGGACACTGAAGCTTTCTTT. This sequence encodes CASSLGGEDTEAFF.

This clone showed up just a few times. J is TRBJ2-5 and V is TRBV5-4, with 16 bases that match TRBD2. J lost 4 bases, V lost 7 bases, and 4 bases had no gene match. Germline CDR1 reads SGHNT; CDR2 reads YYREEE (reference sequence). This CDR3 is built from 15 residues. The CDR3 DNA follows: TGTGCCAGCTCCGGGACTAGCGGGAGGGGAGAGACCCAGTACTTC. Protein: CASSGTSGRGETQYF.